This paragraph reports one TCR beta chain. What it recognizes is unknown. This sample is drawn from a study of OX40 agonist ivuxolimab in advanced cancers. Across the study: Administration of intravenous ivuxolimab to patients occurred every 2 weeks at 0.01 to 10 mg/kg. Participants, about 83% male, averaged roughly 55 years of age, ranging from roughly 23 to 90.

The V end lost 2 bases, the J end lost 4 bases, and 14 bases lay between the germline ends. Germline loops: CDR1 MNHNS, CDR2 SASEGT. This CDR3 spans 15 amino acids. This table comes from immunoSEQ multiplex PCR, and its TCRdb copy is limited to in-frame clones, with some not included. Seen here are 100,000 or so clones, about 85% observed once, and the top ten hold about 4.1%. Study-wide results and caveats: CD4+ and CD8+ T cells in blood underwent clonal expansion by week 6 at 0.1 to 3.0 mg/kg.

The chain uses TRBV6-1 and TRBJ1-1; a possible D gene is TRBD1 (6 bases). The sample consisted of CD4+ or CD8+ T cells sorted from blood, taken in a trial of the OX40 agonist ivuxolimab. The receptor was isolated from an adult with an advanced solid tumor such as melanoma, head and neck, liver or kidney cancer. This CDR3 is CASSEWTVEGTEAFF. CDR3 bases: TGTGCCAGCAGTGAATGGACAGTGGAGGGCACTGAAGCTTTCTTT.